This T cell receptor (beta chain) was captured in a study of blood T cell repertoires in COVID-19. Study summary: The samples span acute and convalescent COVID-19 from the United States, Italy and Spain. Sources were T cells, B-cell-depleted T cells, or PBMCs; the material itself was cDNA or gDNA.

V shed 4 bases, J shed 1 base, and the junction held 13 bases outside the gene matches. The CDR3 sequence is 19 residues long. Germline V lookup: CDR1 MNHEY, CDR2 SMNVEV (reference sequence). Authors' data handling: Cell counts per sample came from amplifying reference gene primers. Sequencing was performed with immunoSEQ multiplex PCR; in TCRdb, only in-frame clones are kept and a portion is missing. That table is the source of V, J and clone size, and D and trimming were worked out from the DNA. Of some 120,000 clones listed, about 80% were seen once; the top ten hold 20% to 25%. What was sequenced was peripheral blood. This receptor was identified in a human donor in a cohort sampled during active COVID-19. The chain is built from TRBV27 and TRBJ1-6; 7 nucleotides agree with TRBD1. In nucleotides, the CDR3 is TGTGCCAGCAGTTCGTTACCCGGACAGGTTGGGTCCTATAATTCACCCCTCCACTTT. Translated: CASSSLPGQVGSYNSPLHF.